These 30 T cell receptor beta chains originate from one sample sequenced in a study of blood T cell repertoires in COVID-19. Sequencing was performed with immunoSEQ multiplex PCR; in TCRdb, only in-frame clones are kept and a portion is missing. The table shows about 300,000 clones, with about nine tenths occurring only once. Sequencing was carried out using PBMCs or T cells enriched from blood (not recorded which). These receptors came from a man aged 25 to 40 who had recovered from COVID-19.

The J gene is TRBJ1-6, the V gene TRBV30; possibly TRBD1 for D (6 bases). This CDR3 is 17 amino acids long. V lost 2 bases and J 7 bases, leaving 21 bases between the germline ends. Germline CDR1 is GTSNPN and CDR2 is SVGIG (reference sequence). The CDR3 loop reads CAWSTGRGGFVNSPLHF. The DNA for the CDR3 is TGTGCCTGGAGTACTGGCAGGGGAGGGTTCGTAAATTCACCCCTCCACTTT.

There are a few counts of this clone. Here the CDR3 reads CASSQTGSEVLYGYTF. The CDR3 DNA reads TGTGCCAGCAGCCAAACAGGGAGCGAGGTACTCTATGGCTACACCTTC. The V gene is TRBV3-1 (or the pseudogene TRBV3-2), the J gene TRBJ1-2, with D perhaps TRBD1 (6 bases). Germline loops: CDR1 LGHDT, CDR2 YNNKEL (reference sequence). This CDR3 has 16 residues. With 2 bases removed from V and 4 bases from J, the gap between germline ends came to 17 bases.

The gene calls are TRBV6-2 or TRBV6-3 and TRBJ2-3, with TRBD2 identical over 7 bases. This CDR3 comprises 17 residues. Germline CDR1 and CDR2: MNHEY and SVGEGT. V was pared by 4 bases and J by 2 bases, with 12 bases of the junction left unmatched. CDR3 DNA sequence: TGTGCCAGCAGTTCCAGAGGGAGCGGGACTTCCACAGATACGCAGTATTTT. Translated, it gives CASSSRGSGTSTDTQYF.

This sequence joins TRBV7-9 and TRBJ2-3, with 7 positions matching TRBD1. The CDR3 is 15 residues long. Germline values: CDR1 SEHNR, CDR2 FQNEAQ (reference sequence). V trimming: 5 bases; J trimming: 2 bases; junction bases outside the gene matches: 7. CDR3 sequence: CASSPYGTDTDTQYF. The CDR3 DNA reads TGTGCCAGCAGCCCTTATGGGACAGACACAGATACGCAGTATTTT.

The chain carries TRBV4-1 and TRBJ2-5, with D maybe TRBD1 (5 bases). V gave up 1 base and J gave up 5 bases, with 8 bases separating them. Looked up from germline, CDR1 is MGHRA and CDR2 is YSYEKL. The CDR3 is made up of 13 amino acids. The CDR3 sequence is CASSQGGRETQYF. DNA of the CDR3: TGCGCCAGCAGCCAAGGGGGCCGCGAGACCCAGTACTTC.

The chain recombines TRBV5-1 with TRBJ1-2, with 8 bases that match TRBD1. The CDR3 has 14 amino acids. J gave up 2 bases and V 4 bases, and 4 bases lay outside the gene matches. Per germline, CDR1 SGHRS and CDR2 YFSETQ. Here the CDR3 DNA reads TGCGCCAGCAGCACGGGACAGGTCAACTATGGCTACACCTTC. Translated, it gives CASSTGQVNYGYTF.

The chain uses TRBV28 and TRBJ1-3; 9 nucleotides agree with TRBD1. CDR3 length: 16 amino acids. Germline V gene data show CDR1 as MDHEN and CDR2 as SYDVKM. After removal of 5 bases from V and 2 bases from J, the junction contained 7 bases not matched to a gene. In DNA form, the CDR3 reads TGTGCCAGCAGTCCCTCACGACAGGGGGCTGGAAACACCATATATTTT. This translates into CASSPSRQGAGNTIYF.

The chain combines TRBV19 with TRBJ2-1; weak D call: TRBD1 (6 bases). Deletions cut 1 base from V and 9 bases from J, with 10 bases between. The CDR3 has 13 residues. Germline values: CDR1 LNHDA, CDR2 SQIVND (reference sequence). CDR3 nucleotide sequence: TGTGCCAGTAGTATAGCCCAGGGGAGTGAGCAGTTCTTC. As protein: CASSIAQGSEQFF.

A word on this clone: A much larger clone sits a single nucleotide away, making a read error possible. CDR3 residues: CASSGDRNTEAFF. The CDR3 bases are TGTGCCAGCAGCGGGGACAGGAACACTGAAGCTTTCTTT. V gene TRBV11-2 combines with J gene TRBJ1-1; TRBD1 matches at 7 bases. The CDR3 contains 13 residues. The V gene's germline CDR1 is SGHAT and CDR2 FQNNGV. V trimming: 5 bases; J trimming: 1 base; junction bases outside the gene matches: 1.

This chain uses TRBV29-1 with TRBJ2-3; D is possibly TRBD2 (6 bases). The CDR3 has 15 amino acids. V gave up 7 bases and J gave up 3 bases, with 20 bases separating them. Germline V gene sequence: CDR1 SQVTM, CDR2 ANQGSEA. The CDR3 DNA follows: TGCAGCGGGGGGGATCCGGTAAGGAGGACAGATACGCAGTATTTT. Protein product: CSGGDPVRRTDTQYF.

This clone was seen once. This chain connects TRBV13 to TRBJ2-2, with 7 bases fitting TRBD1. Germline V gene data show CDR1 as PRHDT and CDR2 as FYEKMQ (reference sequence). V gave up 3 bases and J gave up 4 bases; unmatched junction bases: 5. This CDR3 is 15 amino acids long. CDR3 coding DNA: TGTGCCAGCAGCTTCAACAGGGGATTCACCGGGGAGCTGTTTTTT. This sequence encodes CASSFNRGFTGELFF.

This chain links TRBV7-6 with TRBJ2-2; TRBD2 agrees at 12 bases. Germline-derived CDR1 and CDR2 are SGHVS and FNYEAQ. This CDR3 has 15 amino acids. The V gene end was trimmed by 4 bases and the J gene end by 6 bases; junction bases not matched to a gene: 3. The CDR3, as DNA: TGTGCCAGCAGCTCTAGCGGGGGGGCGTCCGGGGAGCTGTTTTTT. Translation gives CASSSSGGASGELFF.

The CDR3 here is CASRRQGGNSPLHF. The CDR3 nucleotides read TGTGCCAGCAGACGACAGGGGGGCAATTCACCCCTCCACTTT. This chain joins TRBV3-1 (or the pseudogene TRBV3-2) and TRBJ1-6, with 9 positions matching TRBD1. V was clipped by 6 bases and J by 7 bases; unmatched bases: 4. Germline loops: CDR1 LGHDT, CDR2 YNNKEL (reference sequence). The CDR3 contains 14 residues.

The rearrangement joins TRBV7-9 to TRBJ1-6; a weak D match, TRBD1 (5 bases). Germline V gene sequence: CDR1 SEHNR, CDR2 FQNEAQ (reference sequence). V was trimmed by 5 bases and J by 7 bases, leaving 18 bases between them. The CDR3 contains 16 residues. The CDR3 region is CASSPRGNVPNSPLHF. The CDR3 bases are TGTGCCAGCAGCCCAAGGGGAAACGTCCCAAATTCACCCCTCCACTTT. The full variable domain, completed using reference TRBV7-9 and TRBJ1-6, is DTGVSQNPRHKITKRGQNVTFRCDPISEHNRLYWYRQTLGQGPEFLTYFQNEAQLEKSRLLSDRFSAERPKGSFSTLEIQRTEQGDSAMYLCASSPRGNVPNSPLHFGNGTRLTVT.

This clone was observed once. The CDR3 DNA reads TGTGCCAGTACCCCCCAGGGGTACACAGATACGCAGTATTTT. Residues: CASTPQGYTDTQYF. The chain is built from TRBV19 and TRBJ2-3; D may be TRBD1 (6 bases). Per germline, CDR1 LNHDA and CDR2 SQIVND (reference sequence). V lost 7 bases and J lost 2, with 13 bases in between. The CDR3 is 14 amino acids.

A few counts support this clone. This chain uses TRBV5-4 with TRBJ2-1, with TRBD2 as a possible D gene (5 bases). The CDR3 has 12 residues. Between the trimmed V and J ends, which lost 2 bases and 8 bases, there was a span of 8 bases. Germline-derived CDR1 and CDR2 are SGHNT and YYREEE (reference sequence). CDR3 nucleotides: TGTGCCAGCAGCTTCGTCGGGGATGAGCAGTTCTTC. This sequence encodes CASSFVGDEQFF.

The rearrangement joins TRBV5-1 to TRBJ1-1; a weak D match, TRBD1 (6 bases). From germline, CDR1 is SGHRS and CDR2 YFSETQ. V shed 3 bases and J shed 1 base, with 7 bases lying between them. The CDR3 runs to 13 residues. The CDR3 reads CASSWGQNTEAFF. In DNA form, the CDR3 reads TGCGCCAGCAGCTGGGGACAGAACACTGAAGCTTTCTTT.

The chain links TRBV12-3 or TRBV12-4 to TRBJ1-2; D uncertain. Trimming stripped 2 bases from V and 3 bases from J, with 7 bases between. This CDR3 contains 13 residues. For the CDR3, the DNA is TGTGCCAGCAGTTTAAACGAGGACTATGGCTACACCTTC. This encodes CASSLNEDYGYTF.

The chain carries TRBV5-5 and TRBJ2-5, with unresolved D. The germline V gene has CDR1 SGHKS and CDR2 YYEKEE (reference sequence). The V end was cut by 0 bases, the J end by 5 bases, with 11 bases between. The CDR3 is 14 residues long. This chain's CDR3 is CASSLAAMPETQYF. In DNA, the CDR3 is TGTGCCAGCAGCTTGGCCGCTATGCCCGAGACCCAGTACTTC.

This sequence joins TRBV27 and TRBJ2-2, with 10 bases identical to TRBD2. Trimming at V came to 1 base and at J to 5 bases, leaving 13 bases not matched to a gene. There are 19 residues in the CDR3. Germline V lookup: CDR1 MNHEY, CDR2 SMNVEV (reference sequence). The CDR3 loop reads CASSLWIVASGGNTGELFF. CDR3 sequence (DNA): TGTGCCAGCAGTTTATGGATTGTTGCTAGCGGGGGAAATACCGGGGAGCTGTTTTTT.

J is TRBJ2-7 and V is TRBV7-9, with 10 bases aligning to TRBD1. With V trimmed by 5 bases and J by 0 bases, 13 bases remained unmatched. CDR3 length: 18 amino acids. Looked up from germline, CDR1 is SEHNR and CDR2 is FQNEAQ (reference sequence). CDR3 in amino acids: CASSLSFADRGGSYEQYF. CDR3 in DNA: TGTGCCAGCAGCCTTTCGTTCGCGGACAGGGGGGGCTCCTACGAGCAGTACTTC.

The V gene is TRBV24-1, the J gene TRBJ2-7; TRBD1 matches 7 bases. J was trimmed by 3 bases and V by 3 bases; bases with no gene match: 7. Germline CDR1 KGHDR, CDR2 SFDVKD. The CDR3 runs 15 residues. CDR3 region: CATSDPETGSYEQYF. In nucleotides, the CDR3 is TGTGCCACCAGTGATCCCGAGACAGGGAGCTACGAGCAGTACTTC.

The chain carries TRBV4-1 and TRBJ2-7, with 12 positions matching TRBD2. J was trimmed by 0 bases and V by 4 bases; bases with no gene match: 4. From germline, CDR1 is MGHRA and CDR2 YSYEKL. CDR3 length: 16 residues. CDR3 sequence (DNA): TGCGCCAGCAGCCTCGGACTAGCGGGGCTCTCCTACGAGCAGTACTTC. Translating gives CASSLGLAGLSYEQYF.

The chain has TRBV18 and TRBJ1-5, with TRBD1 as a possible D gene (6 bases). Germline V gene data show CDR1 as KGHSH and CDR2 as LQKENI. This CDR3 comprises 19 residues. V lost 3 bases to trimming and J lost 3 bases, with 24 bases between them. For the CDR3, the DNA is TGTGCCAGCTCACCTTTTCCGGGACAAGTCTATGAAAACAATCAGCCCCAGCATTTT. The encoded protein is CASSPFPGQVYENNQPQHF.

The chain joins TRBV6-2 or TRBV6-3 to TRBJ1-2; D unresolved. From germline, CDR1 is MNHEY and CDR2 SVGEGT. V was pared by 4 bases and J by 4 bases, with 13 bases between. The CDR3 totals 14 residues. CDR3 in DNA: TGTGCCAGCAGTTCAGACCCCGGGGTCTATGGCTACACCTTC. Translation: CASSSDPGVYGYTF.

This chain connects TRBV2 to TRBJ1-1; tentatively, D is TRBD1 (6 bases). Trimming pared 9 bases from V and 6 bases from J, leaving 17 bases between. Germline CDR1 is SNHLY and CDR2 is FYNNEI. This CDR3 region has 13 residues. The CDR3 region is CASTGQKASEAFF. The DNA of the CDR3 is TGTGCCAGTACTGGACAGAAAGCATCTGAAGCTTTCTTT. Full variable domain (rest looked up from reference TRBV2 and TRBJ1-1): EPEVTQTPSHQVTQMGQEVILRCVPISNHLYFYWYRQILGQKVEFLVSFYNNEISEKSEIFDDQFSVERPDGSNFTLKIRSTKLEDSAMYFCASTGQKASEAFFGQGTRLTVV.

The chain has TRBV5-1 and TRBJ2-1; 10 nucleotides align to TRBD2. The CDR3 spans 14 residues. The germline CDR1 and CDR2 sequences are SGHRS and YFSETQ. Trimming removed 8 bases from V and 7 bases from J; junction bases left unmatched: 9. The CDR3 DNA sequence: TGCGCCAGTGCTCTAGCGGGAGTGTTGAATGAGCAGTTCTTC. It is translated as CASALAGVLNEQFF.

The V call is TRBV1, the J call TRBJ2-3; TRBD2 was called by the table and not checked on the DNA. TRBV1 is recorded as a pseudogene. CDR3 length: 15 residues. In nucleotides, the CDR3 is TGCACCAGCAACCAGCGGGAGAAGGGCACAGATACGCAGTATTTT. Residues: CTSNQREKGTDTQYF.

In DNA, the CDR3 is TGTGCCAGCAGCCTTGACAGACTAGCGGGGGGGCTCGAGCAGTACTTC. Amino acids: CASSLDRLAGGLEQYF. This chain uses TRBV14 with TRBJ2-7; TRBD2 matches at 14 bases. This CDR3 region has 16 residues. The ends lost 4 bases at V and 6 bases at J; junction bases unmatched: 8. CDR1 is SGHDN, CDR2 FVKESK, per germline. The variable domain in full, with the rest retrieved from reference TRBV14 and TRBJ2-7, is EAGVTQFPSHSVIEKGQTVTLRCDPISGHDNLYWYRRVMGKEIKFLLHFVKESKQDESGMPNNRFLAERTGGTYSTLKVQPAELEDSGVYFCASSLDRLAGGLEQYFGPGTRLTVT.

This rearrangement joins TRBV25-1 to TRBJ1-3, with 12 bases identical to TRBD1. The CDR3 extends over 17 amino acids. Germline V CDR1 and CDR2: MGHDK, SYGVNS. V dropped 4 bases and J dropped 4; count of bases not matched to a gene: 8. The CDR3 region has the DNA TGTGCCAGCAGTGCTTCTCCGGGACAGGGGGCAGGAAACACCATATATTTT. This gives the protein CASSASPGQGAGNTIYF.